The 15 T cell receptor beta chains listed next were all sequenced from one sample in a study of cytomegalovirus exposure and HLA in healthy donors. Vbeta (60) and Jbeta (13) primers were used in the PCR. Some clones are missing from TCRdb's copy, which holds only in-frame ones; the method was immunoSEQ multiplex PCR. The sample holds more than 95,000 clones, 78% seen once. Sample: PBMCs. The receptors were gathered from a middle-aged woman in good health and CMV-seronegative.

This chain joins TRBV27 and TRBJ2-7; 7 bases are shared with TRBD2. This CDR3 region has 15 residues. Per germline, CDR1 MNHEY and CDR2 SMNVEV (reference sequence). Unmatched junction bases numbered 8, after V lost 4 bases and J lost 2 bases. CDR3 amino acids: CASSSTRGVAYEQYF. As DNA, the CDR3 is TGTGCCAGCAGTTCAACCCGGGGGGTTGCCTACGAGCAGTACTTC.

This chain joins TRBV10-1 and TRBJ2-7; D gene uncertain. Germline CDR1 and CDR2: WNHNN and SYGVQD (reference sequence). The V end lost 9 bases, the J end lost 2 bases, and 17 bases lay between the germline ends. The CDR3 loop spans 14 amino acids. The CDR3 sequence: CARLRPRSTYEQYF. CDR3 DNA: TGCGCCAGACTACGACCGAGGTCCACCTACGAGCAGTACTTC.

This chain links TRBV19 with TRBJ1-1, with D uncertain. The CDR3 covers 11 residues. CDR1 and CDR2 from the germline V gene are LNHDA and SQIVND (reference sequence). Trimming removed 5 bases at V and 4 bases at J, with 5 bases between. The CDR3 region is CASSLLTEAFF. The CDR3 region has the DNA TGTGCCAGTAGTCTCCTCACTGAAGCTTTCTTT. Full variable domain (rest looked up from reference TRBV19 and TRBJ1-1): DGGITQSPKYLFRKEGQNVTLSCEQNLNHDAMYWYRQDPGQGLRLIYYSQIVNDFQKGDIAEGYSVSREKKESFPLTVTSAQKNPTAFYLCASSLLTEAFFGQGTRLTVV.

This clone was counted between two and nine times. This chain uses TRBV21-1 with TRBJ2-1; the table's TRBD2 call for D was not verified on the DNA. TRBV21-1 is a pseudogene locus. The CDR3 runs 16 residues. The CDR3 sequence is CASSVLAGGFRDEQFF. The CDR3 DNA reads TGTGCCAGCAGCGTCCTAGCGGGAGGGTTTAGGGATGAGCAGTTCTTC.

The CDR3 DNA is TGTGCCAGCTCACCGGGACAGGGTAATGAAAAACTGTTTTTT. It yields the protein CASSPGQGNEKLFF. The genes are TRBV18 and TRBJ1-4; 9 bases align to TRBD1. V dropped 3 bases and J dropped 4; count of bases not matched to a gene: 0. The CDR3 loop spans 14 amino acids. Germline V lookup: CDR1 KGHSH, CDR2 LQKENI. The whole variable domain, remainder taken from reference TRBV18 and TRBJ1-4, is NAGVMQNPRHLVRRRGQEARLRCSPMKGHSHVYWYRQLPEEGLKFMVYLQKENIIDESGMPKERFSAEFPKEGPSILRIQQVVRGDSAAYFCASSPGQGNEKLFFGSGTQLSVL.

The chain joins TRBV28 to TRBJ2-6, with TRBD1 as a possible D gene (6 bases). The germline gives CDR1 MDHEN, CDR2 SYDVKM. This CDR3 comprises 17 residues. Trimming took 3 bases from V and 2 from J, leaving 14 bases between them. The CDR3 sequence: CASSFGQGLTGANVLTF. The CDR3 nucleotides are TGTGCCAGCAGTTTCGGTCAGGGGTTAACTGGGGCCAACGTCCTGACTTTC.

The genes are TRBV7-9 and TRBJ2-1; D is unresolved. The V end was cut by 1 base, the J end by 3 bases, with 7 bases between. This CDR3 spans 14 amino acids. Per the germline V gene, CDR1 is SEHNR and CDR2 is FQNEAQ (reference sequence). CDR3 DNA sequence: TGTGCCAGCAGCTTAGGCGGTCTCTACAATGAGCAGTTCTTC. Amino acid sequence: CASSLGGLYNEQFF.

The V and J genes are TRBV2 and TRBJ1-2, with 9 bases aligning to TRBD1. V lost 5 bases to trimming and J lost 5 bases; unmatched junction nucleotides: 3. CDR3 length: 13 residues. CDR1 is SNHLY and CDR2 is FYNNEI in the germline V gene. The CDR3 DNA follows: TGTGCCAGCAGTCCCGGGACAGGGTATGGCTACACCTTC. Its protein product is CASSPGTGYGYTF.

The V and J genes are TRBV10-3 and TRBJ2-3; TRBD2 aligns across 10 bases. CDR1 ENHRY and CDR2 SYGVKD come from the germline V gene. Trimming cost V 3 bases and J 5 bases; bases outside gene matches: 5. The CDR3 consists of 15 residues. Here the CDR3 reads CAISELAGLQDTQYF. CDR3 in DNA: TGTGCCATCAGTGAACTAGCGGGACTCCAAGATACGCAGTATTTT.

The chain carries TRBV6-1 and TRBJ2-1; TRBD1 is a possible D gene (5 bases). Germline CDR1 reads MNHNS; CDR2 reads SASEGT. This CDR3 comprises 15 residues. V gave up 1 base and J gave up 8 bases, with 15 bases separating them. The CDR3 loop reads CASSEVPPGRDEQFF. The CDR3 DNA is TGTGCCAGCAGTGAAGTCCCCCCTGGCAGGGATGAGCAGTTCTTC.

This sequence joins TRBV11-2 and TRBJ1-1; D unresolved. Trimming shortened V by 4 bases and J by 14 bases, and 17 bases separated the two germline ends. CDR1 SGHAT and CDR2 FQNNGV come from the germline V gene. The CDR3 is 12 amino acids. The CDR3 loop reads CASSSQPATAFF. The CDR3 DNA follows: TGTGCCAGCAGCTCCCAACCGGCCACAGCCTTCTTT.

This clone showed up just once. CDR3 loop: CASSTGGGRNEQFF. The CDR3, as DNA: TGTGCCTCTTCGACCGGCGGAGGGAGGAATGAGCAGTTCTTC. J is TRBJ2-1 and V is TRBV30; TRBD2 might be the D (6 bases). Trimming removed 7 bases at V and 7 bases at J, with 20 bases between. The CDR3 covers 14 residues. Germline CDR1 and CDR2: GTSNPN and SVGIG (reference sequence).

CDR3 protein: CSGGTGGRETQYF. CDR3 nucleotide sequence: TGCAGCGGGGGAACAGGGGGCCGAGAGACCCAGTACTTC. This rearrangement joins TRBV29-1 to TRBJ2-5; 9 nucleotides match TRBD1. The CDR3 loop spans 13 amino acids. Germline V gene data show CDR1 as SQVTM and CDR2 as ANQGSEA. V was pared by 7 bases and J by 4 bases, with 7 bases of the junction left unmatched.

To note about this clone: The sample carries other DNA sequences with the same CDR3. The rearrangement joins TRBV9 to TRBJ1-2; a possible D gene is TRBD1 (5 bases). The CDR3 has 13 residues. Germline-derived CDR1 and CDR2 are SGDLS and YYNGEE. Trimming took off 0 bases at V and 6 bases at J, with 9 bases between the two ends. CDR3 in amino acids: CASSVGIGDGYTF. In nucleotides, the CDR3 is TGTGCCAGCAGCGTAGGCATAGGGGATGGCTACACCTTC.

The V gene is TRBV11-2, the J gene TRBJ2-1; 10 nucleotides align to TRBD2. Germline V gene sequence: CDR1 SGHAT, CDR2 FQNNGV. The CDR3 has 15 amino acids. V lost 1 base and J lost 4; bases outside the gene matches: 1. Written as DNA, the CDR3 is TGTGCCAGCAGCTTAGCAGCGGGAGGGTACAATGAGCAGTTCTTC. Translation gives CASSLAAGGYNEQFF. Together with reference TRBV11-2 and TRBJ2-1, the CDR3 gives the full variable domain: EAGVAQSPRYKIIEKRQSVAFWCNPISGHATLYWYQQILGQGPKLLIQFQNNGVVDDSQLPKDRFSAERLKGVDSTLKIQPAKLEDSAVYLCASSLAAGGYNEQFFGPGTRLTVL.